This paragraph covers one T cell receptor beta chain sequence. Its cognate antigen is unknown. Donors consisted of healthy bone marrow donors. This CDR3 contains 14 residues. V lost 4 bases, J lost 5 bases, and 12 bases lay in between. Per the germline V gene, CDR1 is SGHRS and CDR2 is YFSETQ. This sample is drawn from a study of cytomegalovirus exposure and HLA in healthy donors. PCR was performed using 60 Vbeta and 13 Jbeta primers. The authors' processing: Among the unique TCR beta chains that a later analysis counted, about 86 million in all, 10 million to 14 million were shared. Some clones are missing from TCRdb's copy, which holds only in-frame ones; the method was immunoSEQ multiplex PCR. V and J calls and clone size are copied from that table; D and trimming were computed from the DNA. The data show about 140,000 clones, over 75% seen once. Study-wide results and caveats: As immune exposure information, only CMV serostatus was available. Several V segments, TRBV6-2 and TRBV6-3 among them, could not be told apart and were dropped.

Sample: PBMCs. This clonotype was obtained from a male donor in good health and CMV-seronegative. The genes are TRBV5-1 and TRBJ2-2; D is perhaps TRBD2 (5 bases). The CDR3 nucleotides read TGCGCCAGCAGCAGAGGGCAACAGACCGGGGAGCTGTTTTTT. The encoded protein is CASSRGQQTGELFF.